This T cell receptor (beta chain) was recorded in a study of T-cell reconstitution after alpha-beta-depleted transplantation in children. The table lists this clonotype with many counts. Unique molecular identifiers tagged the TCRbeta library. A single record per CDR3 protein comes from TCRdb applying MiXCR to the PCR reads. The sample carries a few hundred thousand distinct CDR3 sequences, roughly a tenth recorded once. The V end was cut by 6 bases, the J end by 0 bases, with 11 bases between. The CDR3 has 15 residues. Germline V CDR1 and CDR2: SGHVS, FNYEAQ. The TCR sequence derives from a human donor who donated a stem cell graft to a child with acute myeloid leukemia. The chain employs TRBV7-6 and TRBJ1-4; D not certain. This material consisted of PBMCs from the stem cell graft donor, taken from the stem cell graft. The CDR3 sequence is CASRLQPTTNEKLFF. Written as DNA, the CDR3 is TGTGCCAGCAGGCTGCAGCCGACAACTAATGAAAAACTGTTTTTT.